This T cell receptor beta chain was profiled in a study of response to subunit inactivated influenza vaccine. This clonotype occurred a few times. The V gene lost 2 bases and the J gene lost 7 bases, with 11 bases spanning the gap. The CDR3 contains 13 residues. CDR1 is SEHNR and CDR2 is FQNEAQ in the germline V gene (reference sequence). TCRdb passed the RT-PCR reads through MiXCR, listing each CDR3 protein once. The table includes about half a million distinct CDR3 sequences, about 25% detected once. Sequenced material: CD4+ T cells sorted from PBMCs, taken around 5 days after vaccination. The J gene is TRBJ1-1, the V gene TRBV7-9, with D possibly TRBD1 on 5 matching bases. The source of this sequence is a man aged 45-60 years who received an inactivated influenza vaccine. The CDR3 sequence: CASSLTRDHEAFF. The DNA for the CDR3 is TGTGCCAGCAGCTTAACCCGGGACCATGAAGCTTTCTTT.